This T cell receptor beta chain was documented in a study of CD8 T cells in ankylosing spondylitis. The study, taken as a whole, reports: A motif in TCR beta, a set of eight highly homologous variants, appeared characteristic of ankylosing spondylitis blood. Clones linked to disease, bearing a CD8+ phenotype, were relatively rare in peripheral blood. Matched ankylosing spondylitis synovial fluid reportedly contained a significantly enriched population of disease-linked clones.

The CDR3 contains 17 residues. CDR1 is SGHTA and CDR2 is FQGNSA in the germline V gene. The junction had 17 bases not matched to a gene; V was cut back by 5 bases and J by 8 bases. Comments on this clonotype: Its antigen is undetermined.

TCRdb reanalysed the 5' RACE reads using MiXCR and keeps one entry per CDR3 protein. The sample shows about 500,000 distinct CDR3 sequences, approximately 12% of them seen only once. The chain carries TRBV7-2 and TRBJ1-4; 7 positions match TRBD1. This sequence originates from a male donor with ankylosing spondylitis. The sequencing input was blood, either unsorted or a sorted T cell fraction (not recorded which). Here the CDR3 DNA reads TGTGCCAGCAGCCCCACAGGCCTAACAGGGGACGGGGAAAAACTGTTTTTT. This encodes CASSPTGLTGDGEKLFF.